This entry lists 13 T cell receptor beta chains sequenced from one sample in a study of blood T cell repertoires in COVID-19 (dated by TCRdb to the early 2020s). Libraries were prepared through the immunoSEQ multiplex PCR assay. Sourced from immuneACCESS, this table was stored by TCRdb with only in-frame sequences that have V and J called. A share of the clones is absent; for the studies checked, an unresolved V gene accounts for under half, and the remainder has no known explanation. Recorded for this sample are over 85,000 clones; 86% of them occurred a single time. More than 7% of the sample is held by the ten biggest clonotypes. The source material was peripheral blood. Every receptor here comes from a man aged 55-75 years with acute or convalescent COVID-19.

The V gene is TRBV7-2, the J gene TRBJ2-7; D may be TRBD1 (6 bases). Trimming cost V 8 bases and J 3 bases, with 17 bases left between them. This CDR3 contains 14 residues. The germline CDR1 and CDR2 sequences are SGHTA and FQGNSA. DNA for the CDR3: TGTGCCAGCGCCGTGGACAGTTTCCTCTACGAGCAGTACTTC. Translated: CASAVDSFLYEQYF.

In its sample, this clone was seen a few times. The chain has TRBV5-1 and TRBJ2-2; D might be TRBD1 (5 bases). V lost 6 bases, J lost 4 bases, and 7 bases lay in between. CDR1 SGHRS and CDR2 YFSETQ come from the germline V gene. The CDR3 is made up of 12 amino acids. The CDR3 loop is CASTTATGELFF. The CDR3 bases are TGCGCCAGCACGACAGCCACCGGGGAGCTGTTTTTT.

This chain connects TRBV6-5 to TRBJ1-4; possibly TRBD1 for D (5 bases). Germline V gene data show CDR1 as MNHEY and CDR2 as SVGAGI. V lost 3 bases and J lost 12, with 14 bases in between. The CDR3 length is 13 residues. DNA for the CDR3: TGTGCCAGCAGTTATGGGGGAGGGGCCGAACTGTTTTTT. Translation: CASSYGGGAELFF.

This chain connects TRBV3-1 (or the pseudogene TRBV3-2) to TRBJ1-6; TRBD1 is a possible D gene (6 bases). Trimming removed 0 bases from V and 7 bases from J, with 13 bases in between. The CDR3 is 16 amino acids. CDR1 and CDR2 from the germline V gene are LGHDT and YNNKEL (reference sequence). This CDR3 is CASSQESRGVNSPLHF. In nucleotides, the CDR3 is TGTGCCAGCAGCCAAGAGTCCAGGGGCGTCAATTCACCCCTCCACTTT.

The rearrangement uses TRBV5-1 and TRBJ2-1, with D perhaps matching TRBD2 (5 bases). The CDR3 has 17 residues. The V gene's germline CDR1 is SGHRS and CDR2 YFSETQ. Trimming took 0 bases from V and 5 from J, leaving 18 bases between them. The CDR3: CASSLGPGGSLHNEQFF. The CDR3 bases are TGCGCCAGCAGCTTGGGACCCGGAGGTAGCCTTCACAATGAGCAGTTCTTC.

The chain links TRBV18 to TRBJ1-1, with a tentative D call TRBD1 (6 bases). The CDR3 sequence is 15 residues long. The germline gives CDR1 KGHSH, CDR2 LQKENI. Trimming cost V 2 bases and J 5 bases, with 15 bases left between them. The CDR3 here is CASSPYGRGGTEAFF. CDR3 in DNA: TGTGCCAGCTCACCATACGGCAGGGGAGGGACTGAAGCTTTCTTT.

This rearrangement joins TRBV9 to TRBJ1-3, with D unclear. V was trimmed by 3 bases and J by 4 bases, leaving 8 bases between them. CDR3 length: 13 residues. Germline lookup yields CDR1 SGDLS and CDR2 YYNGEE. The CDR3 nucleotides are TGTGCCAGCAGCGGCGGGTACGGAAACACCATATATTTT. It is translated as CASSGGYGNTIYF.

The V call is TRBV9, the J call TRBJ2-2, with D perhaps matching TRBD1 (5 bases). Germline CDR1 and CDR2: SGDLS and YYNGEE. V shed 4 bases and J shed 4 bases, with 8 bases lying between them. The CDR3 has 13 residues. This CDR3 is CASSPQVTGELFF. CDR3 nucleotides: TGTGCCAGCAGCCCACAGGTCACCGGGGAGCTGTTTTTT.

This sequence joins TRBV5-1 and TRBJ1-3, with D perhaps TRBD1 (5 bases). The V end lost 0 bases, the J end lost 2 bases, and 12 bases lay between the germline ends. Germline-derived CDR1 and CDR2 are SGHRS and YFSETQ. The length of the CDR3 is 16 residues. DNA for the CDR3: TGCGCCAGCAGCTTGGCCGTAGGAGGGGCTGGAAACACCATATATTTT. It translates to CASSLAVGGAGNTIYF.

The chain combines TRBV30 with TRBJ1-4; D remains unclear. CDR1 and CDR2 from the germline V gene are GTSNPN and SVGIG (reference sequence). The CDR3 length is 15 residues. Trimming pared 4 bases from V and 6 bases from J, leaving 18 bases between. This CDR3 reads CAWKKKGRKDEKLFF. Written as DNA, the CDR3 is TGTGCCTGGAAAAAAAAAGGGAGGAAGGATGAAAAACTGTTTTTT.

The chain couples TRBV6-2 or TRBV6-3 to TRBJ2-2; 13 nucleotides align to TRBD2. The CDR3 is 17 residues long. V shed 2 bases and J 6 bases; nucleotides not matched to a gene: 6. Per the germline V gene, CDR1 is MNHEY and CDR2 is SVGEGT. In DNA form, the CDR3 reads TGTGCCAGCAGTTACCCCACTAGCGGGGGGGCCGCCGGGGAGCTGTTTTTT. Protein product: CASSYPTSGGAAGELFF.

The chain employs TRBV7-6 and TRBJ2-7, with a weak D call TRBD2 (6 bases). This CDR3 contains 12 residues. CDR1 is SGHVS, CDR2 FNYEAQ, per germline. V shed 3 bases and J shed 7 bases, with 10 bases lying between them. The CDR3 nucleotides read TGTGCCAGCAGCTTGGTGGCGGGGGAGCAGTACTTC. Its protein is CASSLVAGEQYF.

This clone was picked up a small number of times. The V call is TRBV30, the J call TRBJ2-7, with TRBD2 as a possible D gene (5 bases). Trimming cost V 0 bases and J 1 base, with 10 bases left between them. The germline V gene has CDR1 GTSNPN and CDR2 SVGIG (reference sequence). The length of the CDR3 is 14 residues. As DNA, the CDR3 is TGTGCCTGGAGTGTTGGTTCGGGGTCCTACGAGCAGTACTTC. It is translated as CAWSVGSGSYEQYF. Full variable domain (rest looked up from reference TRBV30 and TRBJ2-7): SQTIHQWPATLVQPVGSPLSLECTVEGTSNPNLYWYRQAAGRGLQLLFYSVGIGQISSEVPQNLSASRPQDRQFILSSKKLLLSDSGFYLCAWSVGSGSYEQYFGPGTRLTVT.